The present T cell receptor beta chain was sequenced within a study of blood T cell repertoires in COVID-19. At the level of the study: The analysed material was cDNA or gDNA that came from T cells, B-cell-depleted T cells, or PBMCs.

V gave up 5 bases and J gave up 9 bases; unmatched junction bases: 11. The germline V gene encodes CDR1 SQVTM and CDR2 ANQGSEA. The CDR3 has 16 residues. As originally analysed: Estimation of nucleated cell counts was performed using reference gene primer amplification. Only in-frame clones appear in the TCRdb table, and some are missing; sequencing was by immunoSEQ multiplex PCR. Clonal size and the V and J genes are those of that table, whereas D and trimming came from the DNA. The sample yields tens of thousands of clones, about 81% seen once. The chain has TRBV29-1 and TRBJ2-1; 15 positions match TRBD2. The sequencing input was peripheral blood. The sequence derives from a middle-aged man with active COVID-19. The CDR3 region is CSVRTSGGAGSGEQFF. As DNA, the CDR3 is TGCAGCGTTAGGACTAGCGGGGGGGCCGGATCGGGTGAGCAGTTCTTC.